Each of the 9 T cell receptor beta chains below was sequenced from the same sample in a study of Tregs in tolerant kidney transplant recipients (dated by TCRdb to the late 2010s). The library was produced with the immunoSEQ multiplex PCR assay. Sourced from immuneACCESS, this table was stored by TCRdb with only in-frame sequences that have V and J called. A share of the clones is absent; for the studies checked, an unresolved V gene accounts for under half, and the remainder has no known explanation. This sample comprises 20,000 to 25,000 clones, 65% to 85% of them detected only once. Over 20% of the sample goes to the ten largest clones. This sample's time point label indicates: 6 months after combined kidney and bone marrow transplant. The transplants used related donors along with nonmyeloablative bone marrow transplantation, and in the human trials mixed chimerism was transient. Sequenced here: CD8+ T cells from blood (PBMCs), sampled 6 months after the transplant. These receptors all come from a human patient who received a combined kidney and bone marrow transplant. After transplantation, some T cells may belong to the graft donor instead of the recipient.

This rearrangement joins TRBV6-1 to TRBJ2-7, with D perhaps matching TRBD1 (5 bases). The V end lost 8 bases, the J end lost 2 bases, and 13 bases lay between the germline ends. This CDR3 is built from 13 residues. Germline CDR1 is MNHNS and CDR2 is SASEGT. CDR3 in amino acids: CASYRFGTYEQYF. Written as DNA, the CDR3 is TGTGCCAGCTACAGGTTTGGTACCTACGAGCAGTACTTC.

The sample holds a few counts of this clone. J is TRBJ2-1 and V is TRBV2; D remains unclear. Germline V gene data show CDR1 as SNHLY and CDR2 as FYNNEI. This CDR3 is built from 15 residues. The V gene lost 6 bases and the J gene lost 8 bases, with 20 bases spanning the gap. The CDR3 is CASSQAPPPLDEQFF. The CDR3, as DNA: TGTGCCAGCAGCCAAGCGCCTCCTCCTTTGGATGAGCAGTTCTTC.

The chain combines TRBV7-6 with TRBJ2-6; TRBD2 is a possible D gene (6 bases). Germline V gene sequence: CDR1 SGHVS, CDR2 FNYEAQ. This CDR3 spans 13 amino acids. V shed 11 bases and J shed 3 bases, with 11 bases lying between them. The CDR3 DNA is TGTGCCGTGGAGGGTGGTGGGGCCAACGTCCTGACTTTC. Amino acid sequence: CAVEGGGANVLTF.

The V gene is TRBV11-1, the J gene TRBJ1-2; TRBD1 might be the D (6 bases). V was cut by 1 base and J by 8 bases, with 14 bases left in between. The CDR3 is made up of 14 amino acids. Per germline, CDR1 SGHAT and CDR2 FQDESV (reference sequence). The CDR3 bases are TGTGCCAGCAGCTTAGATCAGGGGCCGGGAGGCTACACCTTC. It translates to CASSLDQGPGGYTF.

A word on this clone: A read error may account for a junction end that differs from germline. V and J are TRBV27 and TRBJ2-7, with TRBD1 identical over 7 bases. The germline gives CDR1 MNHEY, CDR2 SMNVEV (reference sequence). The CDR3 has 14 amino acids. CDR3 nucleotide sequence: TGTGCCAGCAGTTTACCAGGGGGAAGGTACGAGCAGCACTTC. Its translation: CASSLPGGRYEQHF.

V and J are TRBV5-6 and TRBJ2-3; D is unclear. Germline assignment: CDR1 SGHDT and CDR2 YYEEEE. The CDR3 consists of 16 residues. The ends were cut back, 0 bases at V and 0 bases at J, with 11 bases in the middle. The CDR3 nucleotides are TGTGCCAGCAGCTTGGGAACGGAGATCAGCACAGATACGCAGTATTTT. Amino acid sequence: CASSLGTEISTDTQYF.

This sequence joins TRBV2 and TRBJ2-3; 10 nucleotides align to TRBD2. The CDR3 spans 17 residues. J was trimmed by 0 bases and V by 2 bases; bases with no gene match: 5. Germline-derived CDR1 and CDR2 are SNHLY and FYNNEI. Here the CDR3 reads CASSELAGALSTDTQYF. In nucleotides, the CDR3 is TGTGCCAGCAGTGAACTAGCGGGGGCCCTCAGCACAGATACGCAGTATTTT.

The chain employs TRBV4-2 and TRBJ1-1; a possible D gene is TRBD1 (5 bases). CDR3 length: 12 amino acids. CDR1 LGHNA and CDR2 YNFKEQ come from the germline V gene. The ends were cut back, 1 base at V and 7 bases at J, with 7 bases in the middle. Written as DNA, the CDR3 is TGTGCCAGCAGCCAAGGGGGGGGTGAAGCTTTCTTT. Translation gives CASSQGGGEAFF.

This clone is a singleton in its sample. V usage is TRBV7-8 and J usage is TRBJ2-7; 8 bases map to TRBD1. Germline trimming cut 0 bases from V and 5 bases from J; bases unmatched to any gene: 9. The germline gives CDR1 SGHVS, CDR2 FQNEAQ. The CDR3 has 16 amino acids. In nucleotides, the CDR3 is TGTGCCAGCAGCTTAGCGCGTGCAGGGGGCGTCCACGAGCAGTACTTC. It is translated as CASSLARAGGVHEQYF.